The present T cell receptor beta chain was sequenced within a study of OX40 agonist ivuxolimab in advanced cancers. The wider study: Each patient was given ivuxolimab into a vein every 2 weeks, at 0.01 to 10 mg/kg.

In the case of this clone: Its antigen is as yet unknown.

Whole-study results and caveats: Still undetermined is the antigen specificity of the expanded peripheral T cells.

The V end lost 2 bases, the J end lost 2 bases, and 10 bases lay between the germline ends. CDR1 and CDR2 from the germline V gene are MNHEY and SMNVEV (reference sequence). The CDR3 is 14 amino acids. The assay was immunoSEQ multiplex PCR, and TCRdb's table has in-frame clones only and misses some. The sample includes over 45,000 clones, approximately 90% of them seen just once. The chain couples TRBV27 to TRBJ2-7; D unclear. The TCR originated in an adult with an advanced solid tumor such as melanoma, head and neck, liver or kidney cancer. The sample in question was CD4+ or CD8+ T cells sorted from blood, obtained in a trial of the OX40 agonist ivuxolimab. CDR3 DNA sequence: TGTGCCAGCAGTTTAAAGGGCGGAACCTACGAGCAGTACTTC. It encodes CASSLKGGTYEQYF.